These 30 T cell receptor beta chains share one sample of origin, sequenced in a study of blood T cell repertoires in COVID-19. Profiling relied on immunoSEQ multiplex PCR, and the TCRdb table lists in-frame clones only, not all of them. The sample contains around 300,000 clones, around 89% of which appear only once. The sequenced sample consisted of PBMCs or T cells enriched from blood (not recorded which). These receptors were taken from a woman aged 55-70 years in a cohort exposed to, infected with or recovered from COVID-19 (not recorded which).

The chain couples TRBV28 to TRBJ1-3, with TRBD1 matching over 11 bases. J was trimmed by 1 base and V by 6 bases; bases with no gene match: 2. Germline lookup yields CDR1 MDHEN and CDR2 SYDVKM. This CDR3 spans 15 amino acids. The CDR3 region has the DNA TGTGCCAGCAGAGGACAGGGGGCGTCTGGAAACACCATATATTTT. It specifies CASRGQGASGNTIYF.

The J gene is TRBJ2-7, the V gene TRBV28, with 11 bases that match TRBD2. The CDR3 is made up of 15 amino acids. Germline loops: CDR1 MDHEN, CDR2 SYDVKM. V was pared by 5 bases and J by 3 bases, with 6 bases of the junction left unmatched. In DNA, the CDR3 is TGTGCCAGCAGTCCCCGACTAGCGGGAAACTACGAGCAGTACTTC. Translation: CASSPRLAGNYEQYF.

In this sample, this clone turned up once. The V and J genes are TRBV10-2 and TRBJ1-5, with TRBD1 as a possible D gene (6 bases). The CDR3 is made up of 14 amino acids. Germline assignment: CDR1 WSHSY and CDR2 SAAADI. V gave up 7 bases and J gave up 7 bases, with 17 bases separating them. The DNA for the CDR3 is TGCGCCAGCATGGGCGCAGGGGTACGGCAGCCCCAGCATTTT. Protein sequence: CASMGAGVRQPQHF.

The rearrangement joins TRBV5-1 to TRBJ2-7; 9 bases are a match to TRBD2. J lost 0 bases, V lost 6 bases, and 13 bases had no gene match. CDR3 size: 17 residues. Germline V lookup: CDR1 SGHRS, CDR2 YFSETQ. CDR3 nucleotide sequence: TGCGCCAGCAAATCCCCTAGCGGGAAAGGAAGCTCCTACGAGCAGTACTTC. It is translated as CASKSPSGKGSSYEQYF.

The CDR3 bases are TGTGCCAGCAGTTTAAGACAGGGGGGCAATCAGCCCCAGCATTTT. This encodes CASSLRQGGNQPQHF. The V call is TRBV27, the J call TRBJ1-5; 9 bases are a match to TRBD1. The CDR3 extends over 15 amino acids. Trimming took 2 bases from V and 2 from J; bases not matched to a gene: 1. Per germline, CDR1 MNHEY and CDR2 SMNVEV (reference sequence).

This clone was observed once. The rearrangement links TRBV9 to TRBJ2-1; D not certain. V lost 3 bases and J 3 bases, leaving 4 bases between the germline ends. The CDR3 length is 12 residues. CDR1 is SGDLS and CDR2 is YYNGEE in the germline V gene. The CDR3 coding sequence is TGTGCCAGCAGCGCCTTCTACAATGAGCAGTTCTTC. The encoded protein is CASSAFYNEQFF.

This sequence joins TRBV2 and TRBJ2-1, with 12 nucleotides matching TRBD2. The germline V gene encodes CDR1 SNHLY and CDR2 FYNNEI. This CDR3 is built from 14 residues. J lost 7 bases, V lost 6 bases, and 4 bases had no gene match. CDR3 bases: TGTGCCAGCAGCTATACTAGCGGGAGGAATGAGCAGTTCTTC. The encoded protein is CASSYTSGRNEQFF.

CDR3: CASRQTGGYNEQYF. CDR3 in DNA: TGCGCCAGCAGGCAGACAGGGGGCTATAACGAGCAGTACTTC. The chain links TRBV5-1 to TRBJ2-7; TRBD1 matches 10 bases. J was trimmed by 5 bases and V by 5 bases; bases with no gene match: 7. Germline V gene sequence: CDR1 SGHRS, CDR2 YFSETQ. CDR3 length equals 14 residues. Drawing the rest from reference TRBV5-1 and TRBJ2-7, the complete variable domain is KAGVTQTPRYLIKTRGQQVTLSCSPISGHRSVSWYQQTPGQGLQFLFEYFSETQRNKGNFPGRFSGRQFSNSRSEMNVSTLELGDSALYLCASRQTGGYNEQYFGPGTRLTVT.

V usage is TRBV4-2 and J usage is TRBJ1-2; TRBD1 matches 8 bases. The trim removed 0 bases at V and 8 bases at J, leaving 8 bases unmatched. Germline loops: CDR1 LGHNA, CDR2 YNFKEQ. The CDR3 length is 15 residues. The CDR3 is CASSQDPGTGEGYTF. Here the CDR3 DNA reads TGTGCCAGCAGCCAAGATCCCGGGACAGGAGAAGGCTACACCTTC.

This chain connects TRBV28 to TRBJ2-1; the D gene is possibly TRBD2 (5 bases). CDR3 length: 11 residues. V lost 6 bases, J lost 10 bases, and 10 bases lay in between. Germline CDR1 is MDHEN and CDR2 is SYDVKM. This chain's CDR3 is CASRREWEQFF. The CDR3 region has the DNA TGTGCCAGCAGAAGGGAGTGGGAGCAGTTCTTC.

The chain joins TRBV29-1 to TRBJ2-2; tentatively, D is TRBD2 (6 bases). The CDR3 loop spans 15 amino acids. Trimming removed 0 bases at V and 6 bases at J, with 14 bases between. Germline-derived CDR1 and CDR2 are SQVTM and ANQGSEA. This chain's CDR3 is CSVEDSRTNAGELFF. Here the CDR3 DNA reads TGCAGCGTTGAAGATTCCAGGACTAATGCCGGGGAGCTGTTTTTT.

The chain has TRBV2 and TRBJ1-1; D possibly corresponds to TRBD1 (5 bases). V was clipped by 3 bases and J by 1 base, with 9 bases between them. From germline, CDR1 is SNHLY and CDR2 FYNNEI. The CDR3 is 14 amino acids. This chain's CDR3 is CASSDGRANTEAFF. CDR3 in DNA: TGTGCCAGCAGTGATGGCAGGGCGAACACTGAAGCTTTCTTT. The whole variable domain, remainder taken from reference TRBV2 and TRBJ1-1, is EPEVTQTPSHQVTQMGQEVILRCVPISNHLYFYWYRQILGQKVEFLVSFYNNEISEKSEIFDDQFSVERPDGSNFTLKIRSTKLEDSAMYFCASSDGRANTEAFFGQGTRLTVV.

This sequence joins TRBV19 and TRBJ1-5, with 10 bases that match TRBD1. This CDR3 has 17 amino acids. The germline gives CDR1 LNHDA, CDR2 SQIVND (reference sequence). J lost 0 bases, V lost 5 bases, and 7 bases had no gene match. CDR3 nucleotide sequence: TGTGCCAGTAGTCAGGACAGGGGGGCATATAGCAATCAGCCCCAGCATTTT. Translating gives CASSQDRGAYSNQPQHF.

The rearrangement joins TRBV10-3 to TRBJ2-1, with a possible D match to TRBD1 (6 bases). The germline CDR1 and CDR2 sequences are ENHRY and SYGVKD. The CDR3 runs 15 residues. The V end was cut by 2 bases, the J end by 4 bases, with 12 bases between. CDR3 nucleotide sequence: TGTGCCATCAGTGAGGAAGGGGGTCCGTACAATGAGCAGTTCTTC. Amino acid sequence: CAISEEGGPYNEQFF.

Concerning this clone itself: The junction does not match germline at one end; this may be a read error. The V gene is TRBV7-3, the J gene TRBJ2-2, with 7 bases fitting TRBD1. The CDR3 spans 17 residues. Germline V gene sequence: CDR1 SGHTA, CDR2 FQGTGA. CDR3: CASSLNRQGALSGELFF. CDR3 in DNA: TGTGCCAGCAGCTTAAATCGACAGGGAGCACTCTCCGGGGAGTTGTTTTTT.

The chain links TRBV7-9 to TRBJ1-1, with 9 bases matching TRBD1. CDR1 and CDR2 from the germline V gene are SEHNR and FQNEAQ (reference sequence). The V gene end was trimmed by 5 bases and the J gene end by 1 base; junction bases not matched to a gene: 5. This CDR3 has 15 amino acids. CDR3 DNA: TGTGCCAGCAGCCCCGGGACAGGGCGGAACACTGAAGCTTTCTTT. Its protein product is CASSPGTGRNTEAFF.

This chain links TRBV5-1 with TRBJ1-1, with D unclear. V was clipped by 0 bases and J by 1 base, with 10 bases between them. The length of the CDR3 is 15 residues. The germline CDR1 and CDR2 sequences are SGHRS and YFSETQ. Here the CDR3 reads CASSLVRGKNTEAFF. CDR3 DNA sequence: TGCGCCAGCAGCTTGGTGCGCGGGAAGAACACTGAAGCTTTCTTT.

This sequence joins TRBV7-2 and TRBJ2-3; tentatively, D is TRBD2 (5 bases). CDR3 length equals 15 residues. Trimming shortened V by 5 bases and J by 0 bases, and 12 bases separated the two germline ends. Per the germline V gene, CDR1 is SGHTA and CDR2 is FQGNSA. The CDR3 DNA reads TGTGCCAGCAGCATAGGACTCACTAGCACAGATACGCAGTATTTT. Its protein is CASSIGLTSTDTQYF.

DNA of the CDR3: TGTGCCACCAGCGTCCGGACAGGGGGCGGTGAAAAACTGTTTTTT. It encodes CATSVRTGGGEKLFF. This chain links TRBV15 with TRBJ1-4, with 11 bases identical to TRBD1. The germline CDR1 and CDR2 sequences are LNHNV and YYDKDF (reference sequence). The V gene end was trimmed by 5 bases and the J gene end by 7 bases; junction bases not matched to a gene: 6. The CDR3 sequence is 15 residues long.

The J gene is TRBJ1-3, the V gene TRBV4-2, with no clear D. Trimming took 0 bases from V and 0 from J, leaving 6 bases between them. This CDR3 has 15 amino acids. Per germline, CDR1 LGHNA and CDR2 YNFKEQ. In nucleotides, the CDR3 is TGTGCCAGCAGCCAAGAGAGATACTCTGGAAACACCATATATTTT. Its protein is CASSQERYSGNTIYF.

This chain connects TRBV4-1 to TRBJ2-7; 9 nucleotides agree with TRBD2. Germline V gives CDR1 MGHRA, CDR2 YSYEKL. The CDR3 loop spans 19 amino acids. V was pared by 1 base and J by 1 base, with 14 bases of the junction left unmatched. The CDR3 nucleotides are TGCGCCAGCAGCCAAGTGCTAGCGGGAAGCCAGACAAGGTCCTACGAGCAGTACTTC. Translating gives CASSQVLAGSQTRSYEQYF.

V usage is TRBV4-1 and J usage is TRBJ1-2; 7 bases agree with TRBD1. Per germline, CDR1 MGHRA and CDR2 YSYEKL. J lost 3 bases, V lost 1 base, and 5 bases had no gene match. This CDR3 is 15 amino acids long. The CDR3 DNA follows: TGCGCCAGCAGCCAAGCACCCGGGACAGACTATGGCTACACCTTC. Amino acids: CASSQAPGTDYGYTF.

This chain uses TRBV27 with TRBJ1-6; D might be TRBD1 (6 bases). Trimming shortened V by 0 bases and J by 0 bases, and 12 bases separated the two germline ends. CDR1 is MNHEY and CDR2 is SMNVEV in the germline V gene (reference sequence). This CDR3 contains 18 residues. As DNA, the CDR3 is TGTGCCAGCAGTTTATCGCAGGGGCCGAGCTCCTATAATTCACCCCTCCACTTT. Translated, it gives CASSLSQGPSSYNSPLHF.

The chain joins TRBV30 to TRBJ2-7; perhaps TRBD1 as D (6 bases). The length of the CDR3 is 14 residues. The germline V gene encodes CDR1 GTSNPN and CDR2 SVGIG (reference sequence). Trimming stripped 0 bases from V and 6 bases from J, with 15 bases between. CDR3 residues: CAWSVRTDRPEQYF. The CDR3 DNA is TGTGCCTGGAGTGTACGGACAGACAGGCCCGAGCAGTACTTC.

V is TRBV11-3 and J is TRBJ1-4; the D is unclear. The V end lost 11 bases, the J end lost 8 bases, and 18 bases lay between the germline ends. There are 13 residues in the CDR3. Germline loops: CDR1 SGHNT, CDR2 YENEEA. The CDR3 region is CALDPGVREKLFF. In DNA form, the CDR3 reads TGTGCCCTCGACCCCGGAGTTCGGGAAAAACTGTTTTTT.

The chain links TRBV7-9 to TRBJ2-3, with a tentative D call TRBD1 (6 bases). The CDR3 runs to 14 residues. Trimming removed 3 bases from V and 4 bases from J, with 11 bases in between. Germline CDR1 and CDR2: SEHNR and FQNEAQ (reference sequence). The CDR3 bases are TGTGCCAGCAGCTTGACAGGACCCCCAGATACGCAGTATTTT. Protein sequence: CASSLTGPPDTQYF.

This clone occurred once. V gene TRBV5-6 combines with J gene TRBJ2-3, with TRBD2 as a possible D gene (6 bases). CDR3 length: 15 amino acids. With 6 bases removed from V and 0 bases from J, the gap between germline ends came to 14 bases. The germline CDR1 and CDR2 sequences are SGHDT and YYEEEE. CDR3 nucleotide sequence: TGTGCCAGCATCACCGAGGGAGGCAGCACAGATACGCAGTATTTT. This codes for CASITEGGSTDTQYF.

V gene TRBV5-4 combines with J gene TRBJ1-1; tentative D call: TRBD1 (5 bases). Germline V gene sequence: CDR1 SGHNT, CDR2 YYREEE (reference sequence). This CDR3 region has 14 residues. The V end was cut by 4 bases, the J end by 1 base, with 11 bases between. The CDR3, as DNA: TGTGCCAGCAGCCCCCAGGGCAAGAACACTGAAGCTTTCTTT. Translating gives CASSPQGKNTEAFF.

This sequence joins TRBV2 and TRBJ1-6, with 7 bases lining up with TRBD1. Looked up from germline, CDR1 is SNHLY and CDR2 is FYNNEI. The CDR3 is made up of 15 amino acids. After removal of 6 bases from V and 8 bases from J, the junction contained 10 bases not matched to a gene. The CDR3 here is CASSPQGPPDSPLHF. The DNA for the CDR3 is TGTGCCAGCAGCCCACAGGGGCCGCCAGATTCACCCCTCCACTTT.

This clone has just a few counts. The chain recombines TRBV20-1 with TRBJ2-5; possibly TRBD1 for D (6 bases). Trimming left V 3 bases short and J 4 bases short, with 12 bases between. The CDR3 is made up of 13 amino acids. Germline V lookup: CDR1 DFQATT, CDR2 SNEGSKA (reference sequence). DNA of the CDR3: TGCAGTGCTAGTGACCACAGGGTAGAGACCCAGTACTTC. This codes for CSASDHRVETQYF.